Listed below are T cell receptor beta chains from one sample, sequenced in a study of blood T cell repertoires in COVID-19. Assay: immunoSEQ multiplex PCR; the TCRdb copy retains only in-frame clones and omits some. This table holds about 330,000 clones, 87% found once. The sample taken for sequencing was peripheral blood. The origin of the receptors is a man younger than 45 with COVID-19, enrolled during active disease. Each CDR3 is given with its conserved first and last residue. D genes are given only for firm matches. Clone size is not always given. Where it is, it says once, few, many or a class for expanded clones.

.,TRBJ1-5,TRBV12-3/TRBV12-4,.,CASSWGGGPQHF,TGTGCCAGCAGTTGGGGCGGGGGGCCCCAGCATTTT
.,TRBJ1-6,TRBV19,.,CASSTQATSGNSPLHF,TGTGCCAGTAGTACTCAAGCGACGTCCGGTAATTCACCCCTCCACTTT
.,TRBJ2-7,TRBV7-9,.,CASGPPAGRHHEQYF,TGTGCCAGCGGACCCCCGGCGGGAAGACACCACGAGCAGTACTTC
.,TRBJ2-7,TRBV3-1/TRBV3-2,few,CASSHASRGGLYF,TGTGCCAGCAGCCACGCCAGCCGAGGCGGGTTGTACTTC
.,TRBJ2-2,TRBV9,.,CASSVGGTGELFF,TGTGCCAGCAGCGTAGGCGGCACCGGGGAGCTGTTTTTT
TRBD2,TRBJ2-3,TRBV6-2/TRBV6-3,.,CASSLRAGASTDTQYF,TGTGCCAGCAGTTTACGAGCGGGAGCTAGCACAGATACGCAGTATTTT
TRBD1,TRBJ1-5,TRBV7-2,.,CASSLQGANQPQHF,TGTGCCAGCAGCTTACAGGGGGCAAATCAGCCCCAGCATTTT
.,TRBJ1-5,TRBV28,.,CASRIPQGFQPQHF,TGTGCCAGCAGGATACCACAGGGTTTTCAGCCCCAGCATTTT
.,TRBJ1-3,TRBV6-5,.,CAAEGLRAGNTIYF,TGTGCCGCGGAGGGACTGAGGGCTGGAAACACCATATATTTT
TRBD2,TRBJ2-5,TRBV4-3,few,CASSQRTSGGRETQYF,TGCGCCAGCAGCCAACGTACTAGCGGGGGGCGGGAGACCCAGTACTTC
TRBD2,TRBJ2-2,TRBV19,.,CASSALAGAPGELFF,TGTGCCAGTAGTGCCCTAGCGGGAGCCCCCGGGGAGCTGTTTTTT
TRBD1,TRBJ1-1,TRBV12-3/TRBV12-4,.,CATARTGNTEAFF,TGTGCCACCGCCCGGACAGGGAACACTGAAGCTTTCTTT
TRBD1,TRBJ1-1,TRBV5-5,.,CASSSTGSDTEAFF,TGTGCCAGCAGCTCGACAGGGTCGGACACTGAAGCTTTCTTT
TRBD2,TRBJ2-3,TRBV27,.,CASSDQTSGGTDTQYF,TGTGCCAGCAGTGACCAGACTAGCGGGGGCACAGATACGCAGTATTTT
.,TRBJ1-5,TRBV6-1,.,CASSARGAPSNQPQHF,TGTGCCAGCAGTGCCCGGGGGGCCCCAAGCAATCAGCCCCAGCATTTT
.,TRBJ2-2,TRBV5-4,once,CASSLGQGLRTGELFF,TGTGCCAGCAGCTTGGGCCAGGGGCTACGTACCGGGGAGCTGTTTTTT
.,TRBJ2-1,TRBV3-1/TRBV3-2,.,CASSQEGAGNSYNEQFF,TGTGCCAGCAGCCAAGAGGGAGCTGGGAACTCCTACAATGAGCAGTTCTTC
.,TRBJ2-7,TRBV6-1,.,CASSEVVSSSYEQYF,TGTGCCAGCAGTGAAGTGGTTAGTAGCTCCTACGAGCAGTACTTC
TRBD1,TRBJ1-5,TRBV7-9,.,CASSPQGEDQPQHF,TGTGCCAGCAGCCCCCAGGGGGAGGATCAGCCCCAGCATTTT
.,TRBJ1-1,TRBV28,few,CASSFHSQGTEAFF,TGTGCCAGCAGTTTTCACTCTCAGGGCACTGAAGCTTTCTTT
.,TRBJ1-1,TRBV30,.,CAWSGLGRGNTEAFF,TGTGCCTGGAGTGGTCTAGGGAGAGGGAACACTGAAGCTTTCTTT
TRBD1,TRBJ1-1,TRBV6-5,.,CASSFRGQEAFF,TGTGCCAGCTCGTTCAGGGGACAGGAAGCTTTCTTT
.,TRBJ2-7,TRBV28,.,CASSLPGRVAYEQYF,TGTGCCAGCAGTTTACCTGGCAGGGTGGCCTACGAGCAGTACTTC
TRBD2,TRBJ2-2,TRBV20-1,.,CSASPGLAGGSTGELFF,TGCAGTGCTAGTCCCGGACTAGCGGGAGGAAGCACCGGGGAGCTGTTTTTT
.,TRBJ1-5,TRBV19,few,CASSPQGNSNQPQHF,TGTGCCAGTAGTCCTCAGGGAAATAGCAATCAGCCCCAGCATTTT
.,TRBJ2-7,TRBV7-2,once,CASSLGPAHWEQYF,TGTGCCAGCAGCTTAGGCCCAGCGCATTGGGAGCAGTACTTC
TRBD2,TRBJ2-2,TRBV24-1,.,CATSVGGTTGELFF,TGTGCCACCAGTGTCGGGGGGACCACCGGGGAGCTGTTTTTT
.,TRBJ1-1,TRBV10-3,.,CAISELRVVRARLNTEAFF,TGTGCCATCAGTGAACTAAGGGTCGTCAGGGCCCGTTTGAACACTGAAGCTTTCTTT